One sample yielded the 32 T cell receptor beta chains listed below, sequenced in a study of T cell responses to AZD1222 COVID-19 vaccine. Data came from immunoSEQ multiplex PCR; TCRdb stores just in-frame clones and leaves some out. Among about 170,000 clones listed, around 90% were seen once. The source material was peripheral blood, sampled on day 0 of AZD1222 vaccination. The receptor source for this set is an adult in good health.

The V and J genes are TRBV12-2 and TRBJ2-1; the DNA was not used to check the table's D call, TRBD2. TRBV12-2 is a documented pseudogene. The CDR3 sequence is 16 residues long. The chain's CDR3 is CASRLKSSGIEDEQFF. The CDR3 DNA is TGTGCAAGTCGCTTAAAATCTAGCGGGATTGAGGATGAGCAGTTCTTC.

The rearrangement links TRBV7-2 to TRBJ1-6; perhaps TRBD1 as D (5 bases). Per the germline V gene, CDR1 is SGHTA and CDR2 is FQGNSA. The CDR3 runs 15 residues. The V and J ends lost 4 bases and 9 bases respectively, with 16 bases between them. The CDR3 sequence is CASSSRGGRGSPLHF. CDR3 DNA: TGTGCCAGCAGCTCCCGAGGCGGAAGGGGTTCACCCCTCCACTTT.

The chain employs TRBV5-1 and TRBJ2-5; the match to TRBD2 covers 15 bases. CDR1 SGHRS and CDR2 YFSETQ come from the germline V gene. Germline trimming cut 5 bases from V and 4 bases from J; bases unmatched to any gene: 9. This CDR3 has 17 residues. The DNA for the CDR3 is TGCGCCAGCAGGGCCGGGACTAGCGGGAGGAATGTAGAGACCCAGTACTTC. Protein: CASRAGTSGRNVETQYF. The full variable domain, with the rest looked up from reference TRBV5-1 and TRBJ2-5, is KAGVTQTPRYLIKTRGQQVTLSCSPISGHRSVSWYQQTPGQGLQFLFEYFSETQRNKGNFPGRFSGRQFSNSRSEMNVSTLELGDSALYLCASRAGTSGRNVETQYFGPGTRLLVL.

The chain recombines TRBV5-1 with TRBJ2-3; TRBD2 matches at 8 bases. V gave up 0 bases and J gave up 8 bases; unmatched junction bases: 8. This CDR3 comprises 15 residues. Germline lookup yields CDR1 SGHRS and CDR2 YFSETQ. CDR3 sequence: CASSLAGGGAGTQYF. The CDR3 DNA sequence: TGCGCCAGCAGCTTGGCGGGAGGGGGGGCCGGTACGCAGTATTTT.

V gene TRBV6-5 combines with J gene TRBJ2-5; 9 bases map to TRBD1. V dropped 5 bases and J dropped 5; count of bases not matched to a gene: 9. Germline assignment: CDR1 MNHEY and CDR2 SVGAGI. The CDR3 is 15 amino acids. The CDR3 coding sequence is TGTGCCAGCAGTCGGGACAGGGTCTCAGCGGAGACCCAGTACTTC. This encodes CASSRDRVSAETQYF.

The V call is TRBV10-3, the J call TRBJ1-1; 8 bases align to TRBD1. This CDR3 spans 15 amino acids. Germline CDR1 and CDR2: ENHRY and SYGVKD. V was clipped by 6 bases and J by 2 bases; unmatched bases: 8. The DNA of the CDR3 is TGTGCCATCAGAGATGACAGGGGATTAAACACTGAAGCTTTCTTT. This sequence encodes CAIRDDRGLNTEAFF.

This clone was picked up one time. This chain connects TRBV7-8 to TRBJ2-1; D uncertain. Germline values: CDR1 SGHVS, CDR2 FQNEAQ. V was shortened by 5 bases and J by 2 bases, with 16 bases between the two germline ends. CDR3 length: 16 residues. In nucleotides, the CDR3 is TGTGCCAGCAGCCCCGGGTGGGGTGCGACCTACAATGAGCAGTTCTTC. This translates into CASSPGWGATYNEQFF.

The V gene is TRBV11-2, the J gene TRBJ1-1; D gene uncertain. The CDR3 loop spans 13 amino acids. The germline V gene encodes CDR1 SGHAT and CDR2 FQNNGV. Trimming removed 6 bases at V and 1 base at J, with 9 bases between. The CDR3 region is CASRVGGNTEAFF. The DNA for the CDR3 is TGTGCCAGCAGGGTGGGTGGGAACACTGAAGCTTTCTTT.

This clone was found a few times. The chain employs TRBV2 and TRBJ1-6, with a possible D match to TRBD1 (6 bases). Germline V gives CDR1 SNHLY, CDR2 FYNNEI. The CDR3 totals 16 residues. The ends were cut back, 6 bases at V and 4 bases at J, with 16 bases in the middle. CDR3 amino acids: CASRRDGGVYNSPLHF. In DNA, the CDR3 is TGTGCCAGCAGAAGGGACGGGGGCGTTTATAATTCACCCCTCCACTTT.

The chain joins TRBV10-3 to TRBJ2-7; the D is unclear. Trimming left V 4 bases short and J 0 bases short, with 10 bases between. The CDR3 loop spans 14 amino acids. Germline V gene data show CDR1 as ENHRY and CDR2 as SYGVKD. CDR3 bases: TGTGCCATCAGTGGGGGAACGGGCTCCTACGAGCAGTACTTC. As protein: CAISGGTGSYEQYF.

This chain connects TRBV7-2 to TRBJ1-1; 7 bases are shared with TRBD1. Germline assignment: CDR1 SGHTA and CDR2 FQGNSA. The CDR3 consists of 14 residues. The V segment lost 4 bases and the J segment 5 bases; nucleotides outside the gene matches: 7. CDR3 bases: TGTGCCAGCAGCTCATACAGGGGAGGAACTGAAGCTTTCTTT. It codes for CASSSYRGGTEAFF. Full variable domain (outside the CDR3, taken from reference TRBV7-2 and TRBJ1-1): GAGVSQSPSNKVTEKGKDVELRCDPISGHTALYWYRQSLGQGLEFLIYFQGNSAPDKSGLPSDRFSAERTGGSVSTLTIQRTQQEDSAVYLCASSSYRGGTEAFFGQGTRLTVV.

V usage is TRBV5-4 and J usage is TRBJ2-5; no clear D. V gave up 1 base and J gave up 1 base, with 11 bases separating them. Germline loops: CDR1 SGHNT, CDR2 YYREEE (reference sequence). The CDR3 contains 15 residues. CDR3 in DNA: TGTGCCAGCAGCTTGAATTCGAATGCCCAAGAGACCCAGTACTTC. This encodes CASSLNSNAQETQYF.

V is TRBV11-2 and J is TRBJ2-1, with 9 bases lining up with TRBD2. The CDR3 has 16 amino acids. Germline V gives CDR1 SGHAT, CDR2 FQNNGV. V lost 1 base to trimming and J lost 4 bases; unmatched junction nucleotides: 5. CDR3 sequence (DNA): TGTGCCAGCAGCTTAGGGGCTAGCGGGAAATACAATGAGCAGTTCTTC. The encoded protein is CASSLGASGKYNEQFF.

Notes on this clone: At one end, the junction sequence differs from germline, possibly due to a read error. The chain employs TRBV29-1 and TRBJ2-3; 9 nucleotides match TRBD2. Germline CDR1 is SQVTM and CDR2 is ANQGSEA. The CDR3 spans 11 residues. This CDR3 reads CSVSSGTSPYF. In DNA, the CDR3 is TGCAGCGTTTCCTCCGGGACTAGCCCCTACTTT.

CDR3 protein: CASSQDRGTLSTDTQYF. The CDR3 DNA is TGCGCCAGCAGCCAAGATCGGGGGACACTCAGCACAGATACGCAGTATTTT. This chain uses TRBV4-1 with TRBJ2-3, with D perhaps given as TRBD1 or TRBD2 (6 bases each). Germline V gives CDR1 MGHRA, CDR2 YSYEKL. CDR3 length: 17 amino acids. Trimming removed 0 bases at V and 0 bases at J, with 13 bases between.

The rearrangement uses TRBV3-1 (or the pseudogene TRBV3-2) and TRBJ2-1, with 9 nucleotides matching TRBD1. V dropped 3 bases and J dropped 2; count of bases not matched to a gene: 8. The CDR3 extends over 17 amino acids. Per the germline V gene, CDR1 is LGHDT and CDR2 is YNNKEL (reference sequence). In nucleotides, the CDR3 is TGTGCCAGCAGCCACGACCTTGGGACAGGGCCCTACAATGAGCAGTTCTTC. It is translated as CASSHDLGTGPYNEQFF.

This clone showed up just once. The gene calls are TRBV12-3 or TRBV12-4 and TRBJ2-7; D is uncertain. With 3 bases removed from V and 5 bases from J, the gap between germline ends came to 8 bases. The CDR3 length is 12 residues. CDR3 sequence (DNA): TGTGCCAGCAGTTTTACCCCTCACGAGCAGTACTTC. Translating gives CASSFTPHEQYF.

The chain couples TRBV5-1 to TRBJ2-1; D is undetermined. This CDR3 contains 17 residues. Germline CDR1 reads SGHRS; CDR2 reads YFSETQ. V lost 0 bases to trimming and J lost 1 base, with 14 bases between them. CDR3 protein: CASSLAGSASSYNEQFF. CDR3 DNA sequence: TGCGCCAGCAGCTTGGCCGGCAGCGCTAGTTCCTACAATGAGCAGTTCTTC.

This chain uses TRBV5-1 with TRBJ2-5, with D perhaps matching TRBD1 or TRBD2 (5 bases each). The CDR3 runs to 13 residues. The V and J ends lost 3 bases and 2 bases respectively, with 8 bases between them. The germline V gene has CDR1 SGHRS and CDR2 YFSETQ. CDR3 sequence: CASSWWGQETQYF. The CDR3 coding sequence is TGCGCCAGCAGCTGGTGGGGGCAAGAGACCCAGTACTTC.

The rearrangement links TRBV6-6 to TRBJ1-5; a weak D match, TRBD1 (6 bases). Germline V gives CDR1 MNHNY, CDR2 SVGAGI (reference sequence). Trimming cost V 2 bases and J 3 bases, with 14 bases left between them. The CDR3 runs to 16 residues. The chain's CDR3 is CASSYRGGANNQPQHF. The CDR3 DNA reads TGTGCCAGCAGTTACAGGGGGGGGGCCAACAATCAGCCCCAGCATTTT.

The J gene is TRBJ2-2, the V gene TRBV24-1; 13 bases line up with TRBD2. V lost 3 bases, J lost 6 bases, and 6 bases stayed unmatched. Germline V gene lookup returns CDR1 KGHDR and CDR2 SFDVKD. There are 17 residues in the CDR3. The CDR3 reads CATSDIRTSGSSGELFF. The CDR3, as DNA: TGTGCCACCAGTGATATTCGGACTAGCGGGAGTTCCGGGGAGCTGTTTTTT.

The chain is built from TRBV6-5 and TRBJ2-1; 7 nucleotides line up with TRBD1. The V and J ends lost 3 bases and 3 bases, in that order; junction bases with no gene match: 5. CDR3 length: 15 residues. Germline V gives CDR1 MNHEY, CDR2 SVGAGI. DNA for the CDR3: TGTGCCAGCAGTTATGACAGGGCAAACTACAATGAGCAGTTCTTC. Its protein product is CASSYDRANYNEQFF.

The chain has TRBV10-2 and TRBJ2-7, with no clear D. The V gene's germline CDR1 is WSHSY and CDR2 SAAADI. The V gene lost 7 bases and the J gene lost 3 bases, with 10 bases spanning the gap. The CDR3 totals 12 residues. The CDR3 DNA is TGCGCCAGCACTGATGACCGCTACGAGCAGTACTTC. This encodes CASTDDRYEQYF.

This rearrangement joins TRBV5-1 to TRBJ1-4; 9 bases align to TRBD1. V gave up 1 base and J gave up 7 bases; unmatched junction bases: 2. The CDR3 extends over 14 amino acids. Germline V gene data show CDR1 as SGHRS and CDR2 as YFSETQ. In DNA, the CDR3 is TGCGCCAGCAGCTTGACAGGGGGCTCTGAAAAACTGTTTTTT. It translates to CASSLTGGSEKLFF.

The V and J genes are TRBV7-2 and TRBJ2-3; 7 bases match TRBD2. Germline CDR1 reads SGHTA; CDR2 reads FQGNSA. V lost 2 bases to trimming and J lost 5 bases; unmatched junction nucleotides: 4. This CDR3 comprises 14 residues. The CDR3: CASSLSGVEDTQYF. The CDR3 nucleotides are TGTGCCAGCAGCTTAAGCGGGGTGGAAGATACGCAGTATTTT.

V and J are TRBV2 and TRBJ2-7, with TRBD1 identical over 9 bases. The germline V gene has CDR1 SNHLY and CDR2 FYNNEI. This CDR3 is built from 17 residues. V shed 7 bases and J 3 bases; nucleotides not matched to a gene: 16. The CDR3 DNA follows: TGTGCCAGCATTAGACAAACTTCCGGGACAGGGAACTACGAGCAGTACTTC. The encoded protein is CASIRQTSGTGNYEQYF.

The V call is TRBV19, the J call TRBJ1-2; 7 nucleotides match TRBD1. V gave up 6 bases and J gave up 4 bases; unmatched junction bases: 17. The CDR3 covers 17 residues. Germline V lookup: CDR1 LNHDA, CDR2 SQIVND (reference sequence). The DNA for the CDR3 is TGTGCCAGTAGCCAATCGCAGGACAGGCCCTCTTTCTATGGCTACACCTTC. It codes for CASSQSQDRPSFYGYTF. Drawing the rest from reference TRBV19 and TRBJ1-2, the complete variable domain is DGGITQSPKYLFRKEGQNVTLSCEQNLNHDAMYWYRQDPGQGLRLIYYSQIVNDFQKGDIAEGYSVSREKKESFPLTVTSAQKNPTAFYLCASSQSQDRPSFYGYTFGSGTRLTVV.

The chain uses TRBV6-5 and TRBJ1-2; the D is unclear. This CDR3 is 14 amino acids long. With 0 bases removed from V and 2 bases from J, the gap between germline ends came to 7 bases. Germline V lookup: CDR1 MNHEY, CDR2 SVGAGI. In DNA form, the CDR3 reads TGTGCCAGCAGTTACTCGAGGTCAAACTATGGCTACACCTTC. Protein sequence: CASSYSRSNYGYTF.

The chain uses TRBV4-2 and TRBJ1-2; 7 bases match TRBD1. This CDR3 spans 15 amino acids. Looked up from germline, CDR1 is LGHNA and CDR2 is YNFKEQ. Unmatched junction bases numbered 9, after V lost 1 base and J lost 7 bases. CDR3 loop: CASSQVAQDRPGYTF. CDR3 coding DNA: TGTGCCAGCAGCCAAGTTGCACAGGACAGGCCTGGCTACACCTTC.

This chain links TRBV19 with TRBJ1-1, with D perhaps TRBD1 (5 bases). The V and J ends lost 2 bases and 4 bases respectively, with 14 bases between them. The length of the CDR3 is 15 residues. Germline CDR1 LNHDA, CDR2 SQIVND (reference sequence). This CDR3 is CASSIMGGKVTEAFF. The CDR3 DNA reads TGTGCCAGTAGTATAATGGGGGGGAAGGTCACTGAAGCTTTCTTT. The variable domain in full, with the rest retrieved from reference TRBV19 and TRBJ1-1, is DGGITQSPKYLFRKEGQNVTLSCEQNLNHDAMYWYRQDPGQGLRLIYYSQIVNDFQKGDIAEGYSVSREKKESFPLTVTSAQKNPTAFYLCASSIMGGKVTEAFFGQGTRLTVV.

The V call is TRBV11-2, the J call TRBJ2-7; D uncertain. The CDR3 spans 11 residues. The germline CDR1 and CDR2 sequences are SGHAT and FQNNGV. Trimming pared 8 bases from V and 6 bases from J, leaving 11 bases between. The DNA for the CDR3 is TGTGCCAGCGCAGGAGCGCTCGAGCAGTACTTC. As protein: CASAGALEQYF.

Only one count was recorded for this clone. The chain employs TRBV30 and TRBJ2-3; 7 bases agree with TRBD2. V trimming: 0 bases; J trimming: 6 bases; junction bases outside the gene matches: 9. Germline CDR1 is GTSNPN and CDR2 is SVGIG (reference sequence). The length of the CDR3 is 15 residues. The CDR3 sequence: CAWSVAGTVADTQYF. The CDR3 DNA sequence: TGTGCCTGGAGTGTAGCGGGAACGGTCGCTGATACGCAGTATTTT. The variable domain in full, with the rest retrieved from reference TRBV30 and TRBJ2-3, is SQTIHQWPATLVQPVGSPLSLECTVEGTSNPNLYWYRQAAGRGLQLLFYSVGIGQISSEVPQNLSASRPQDRQFILSSKKLLLSDSGFYLCAWSVAGTVADTQYFGPGTRLTVL.